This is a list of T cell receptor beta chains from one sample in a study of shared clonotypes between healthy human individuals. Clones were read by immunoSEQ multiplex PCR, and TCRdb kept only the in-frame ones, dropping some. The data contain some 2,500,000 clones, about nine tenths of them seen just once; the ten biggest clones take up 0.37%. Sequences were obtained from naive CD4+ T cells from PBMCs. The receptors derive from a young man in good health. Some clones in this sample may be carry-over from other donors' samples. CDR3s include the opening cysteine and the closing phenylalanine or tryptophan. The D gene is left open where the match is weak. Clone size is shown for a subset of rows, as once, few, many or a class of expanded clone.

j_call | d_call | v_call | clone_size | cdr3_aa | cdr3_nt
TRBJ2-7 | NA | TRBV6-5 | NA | CASSYPESRWYEQYF | TGTGCCAGCAGTTACCCCGAATCCCGCTGGTACGAGCAGTACTTC
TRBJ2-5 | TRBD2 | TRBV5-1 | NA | CASSPGTSGYQETQYF | TGCGCCAGCAGCCCGGGGACTAGCGGATATCAAGAGACCCAGTACTTC
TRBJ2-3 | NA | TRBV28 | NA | CASWSISPTDTQYF | TGTGCCAGCTGGTCCATATCGCCCACAGATACGCAGTATTTT
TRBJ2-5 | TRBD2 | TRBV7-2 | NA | CASSSLAGASGTQYF | TGTGCCAGCAGCTCACTAGCGGGAGCTTCTGGGACCCAGTACTTC
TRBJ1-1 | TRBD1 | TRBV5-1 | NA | CASSEGTGIMNTEAFF | TGCGCCAGCAGCGAAGGGACAGGCATAATGAACACTGAAGCTTTCTTT
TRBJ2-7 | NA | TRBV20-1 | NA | CSAKPEPSLYF | TGCAGTGCTAAACCCGAACCTAGCCTGTACTTC
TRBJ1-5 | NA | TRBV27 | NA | CASSLKGRDSGNQPQHF | TGTGCCAGCAGTTTAAAAGGCAGGGATTCAGGCAATCAGCCCCAGCATTTT
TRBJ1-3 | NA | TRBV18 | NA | CASSRGPGNSGNTIYF | TGTGCCAGCTCACGGGGCCCGGGGAACTCTGGAAACACCATATATTTT
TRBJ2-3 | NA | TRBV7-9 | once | CASSPTAAADTQYF | TGTGCCAGCAGCCCCACCGCGGCCGCAGATACGCAGTATTTT
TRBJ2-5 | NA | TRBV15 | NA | CATSRIYQETQYF | TGTGCCACCAGCAGGATATACCAAGAGACCCAGTACTTC
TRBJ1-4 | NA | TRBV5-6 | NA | CASSLARYEKLFF | TGTGCCAGCAGCTTGGCGAGATATGAAAAACTGTTTTTT
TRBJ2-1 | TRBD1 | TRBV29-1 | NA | CSVGQGFAYNEQFF | TGCAGCGTGGGACAGGGGTTCGCCTACAATGAGCAGTTCTTC
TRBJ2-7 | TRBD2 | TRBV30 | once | CAWSVGSGRAEQYF | TGTGCCTGGAGTGTAGGTAGCGGGAGGGCCGAGCAGTACTTC
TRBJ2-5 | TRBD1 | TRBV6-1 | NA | CASSPSTGDQETQYF | TGTGCCAGCAGTCCTTCGACAGGGGACCAAGAGACCCAGTACTTC
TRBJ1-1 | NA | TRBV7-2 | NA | CASSLLRTEAFF | TGTGCCAGCAGCTTATTGCGCACTGAAGCTTTCTTT
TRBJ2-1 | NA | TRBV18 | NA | CASSPPRAYSYNEQFF | TGTGCCAGCTCACCACCTAGAGCGTACTCCTACAATGAGCAGTTCTTC
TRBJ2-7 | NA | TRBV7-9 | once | CASSLRAEQYF | TGTGCCAGCAGCTTAAGAGCCGAGCAGTACTTC
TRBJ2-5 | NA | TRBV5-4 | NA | CASSLARAGRETQYF | TGTGCCAGCAGCTTGGCGCGAGCGGGTCGCGAGACCCAGTACTTC
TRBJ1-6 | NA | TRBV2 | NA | CASSRGAGSPLHF | TGTGCCAGCAGCCGGGGTGCAGGTTCACCCCTCCACTTT
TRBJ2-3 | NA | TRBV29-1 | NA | CSVDPGLSTDTQYF | TGCAGCGTTGACCCGGGACTTAGCACAGATACGCAGTATTTT
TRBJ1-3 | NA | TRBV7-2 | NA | CASSLWVDQGIYF | TGTGCCAGCAGCTTATGGGTAGATCAGGGCATATATTTT
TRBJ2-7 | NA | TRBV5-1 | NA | CASSLDSYYEQYF | TGCGCCAGCAGCTTGGACTCCTACTACGAGCAGTACTTC
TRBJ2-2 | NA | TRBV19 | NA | CASTHYITGLALNTGELFF | TGTGCCAGTACCCATTACATCACGGGACTCGCCCTGAACACCGGGGAGCTGTTTTTT
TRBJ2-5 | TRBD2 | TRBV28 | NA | CASSSPGTRAETQYF | TGTGCCAGCAGTTCCCCCGGGACTAGGGCAGAGACCCAGTACTTC
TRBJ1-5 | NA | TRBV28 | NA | CASMIWGGNQPQHF | TGTGCCAGCATGATTTGGGGCGGCAATCAGCCCCAGCATTTT
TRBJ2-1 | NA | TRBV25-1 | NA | CASSEGAVSYNEQFF | TGTGCCAGCAGTGAAGGGGCAGTCTCCTACAATGAGCAGTTCTTC
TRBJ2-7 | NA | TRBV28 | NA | CASTLSGASYEQYF | TGTGCCAGCACCCTTAGCGGTGCGTCCTACGAGCAGTACTTC
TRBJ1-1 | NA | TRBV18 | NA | CASSPQSPGEAFF | TGTGCCAGCTCACCACAGAGTCCGGGTGAAGCTTTCTTT
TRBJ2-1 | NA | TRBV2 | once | CASTVRASYNEQFF | TGTGCCAGCACCGTACGGGCGTCCTACAATGAGCAGTTCTTC
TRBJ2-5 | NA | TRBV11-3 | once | CASSLGSSGETQYF | TGTGCCAGCAGCTTAGGTTCCAGCGGAGAGACCCAGTACTTC
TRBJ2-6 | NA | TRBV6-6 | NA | CASSYAGGTTANVLTF | TGTGCCAGCAGTTATGCTGGCGGGACAACGGCCAACGTCCTGACTTTC
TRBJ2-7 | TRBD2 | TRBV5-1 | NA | CASSLGGLAGFYEQYF | TGCGCCAGCAGCTTGGGGGGACTAGCGGGGTTCTACGAGCAGTACTTC
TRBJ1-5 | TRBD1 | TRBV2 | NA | CASKFGTVGNQPQHF | TGTGCCAGCAAATTTGGGACAGTCGGCAATCAGCCCCAGCATTTT
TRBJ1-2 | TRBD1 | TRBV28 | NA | CASSLPGQNYGYTF | TGTGCCAGCAGTTTACCGGGACAGAACTATGGCTACACCTTC
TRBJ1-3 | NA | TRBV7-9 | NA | CASSSQGLGENTIYF | TGTGCCAGCAGCTCCCAGGGACTGGGGGAAAACACCATATATTTT
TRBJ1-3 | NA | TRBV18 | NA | CASSPLASFNRNTIYF | TGTGCCAGCTCACCACTGGCATCCTTTAACCGAAACACCATATATTTT
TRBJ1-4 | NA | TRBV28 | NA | CASSLGGATNEKLFF | TGTGCCAGCAGTTTAGGCGGAGCAACTAATGAAAAACTGTTTTTT
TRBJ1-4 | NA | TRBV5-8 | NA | CASSLEGGGSNEKLFF | TGTGCCAGCAGCTTGGAAGGGGGAGGATCAAATGAAAAACTGTTTTTT
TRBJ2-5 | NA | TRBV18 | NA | CASSTRQEETQYF | TGTGCCAGCTCAACCCGACAGGAAGAGACCCAGTACTTC
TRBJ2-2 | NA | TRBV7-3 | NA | CASTPVGWAGELFF | TGTGCCAGCACCCCGGTCGGGTGGGCCGGGGAGCTGTTTTTT
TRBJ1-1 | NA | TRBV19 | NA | CASSMGYEAFF | TGTGCCAGTAGTATGGGATATGAAGCTTTCTTT
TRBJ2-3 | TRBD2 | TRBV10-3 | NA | CASGEREPDTQYF | TGTGCTTCTGGAGAGCGGGAGCCAGATACGCAGTATTTT
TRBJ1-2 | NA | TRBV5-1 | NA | CASSWGLEFNYGYTF | TGCGCCAGCAGCTGGGGGCTCGAGTTCAACTATGGCTACACCTTC
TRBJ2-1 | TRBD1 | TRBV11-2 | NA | CASSSTGTGYNEQFF | TGTGCCAGCAGCTCAACCGGGACAGGGTACAATGAGCAGTTCTTC
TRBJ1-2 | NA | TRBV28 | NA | CASSPGRYGYTF | TGTGCCAGCAGTCCAGGACGCTATGGCTACACCTTC
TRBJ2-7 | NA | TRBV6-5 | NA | CASSYLAGTLSYEQYF | TGTGCCAGCAGTTACTTGGCCGGAACCCTCTCCTACGAGCAGTACTTC
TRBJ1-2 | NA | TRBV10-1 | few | CASSGGSYGYTF | TGCGCCAGCAGTGGGGGTTCCTATGGCTACACCTTC
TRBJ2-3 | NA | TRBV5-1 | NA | CASSPRTGEADTQYF | TGCGCCAGCAGCCCTCGGACGGGAGAGGCAGATACGCAGTATTTT
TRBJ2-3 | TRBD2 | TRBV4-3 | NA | CASSQDLLAGGRTDTQYF | TGCGCCAGCAGCCAAGATTTACTAGCGGGAGGTCGCACAGATACGCAGTATTTT
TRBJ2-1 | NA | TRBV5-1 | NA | CASSRPVSPNEQFF | TGCGCCAGCAGCCGACCCGTGAGCCCCAATGAGCAGTTCTTC
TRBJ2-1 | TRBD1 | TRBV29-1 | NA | CSVSPGQEYNEQFF | TGCAGCGTTTCCCCGGGACAGGAGTACAATGAGCAGTTCTTC
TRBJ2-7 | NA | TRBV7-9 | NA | CASSLDSTRYEQYF | TGTGCCAGCAGCTTGGACAGCACTCGCTACGAGCAGTACTTC
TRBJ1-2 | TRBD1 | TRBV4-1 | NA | CASSQVRTGQNYGYTF | TGCGCCAGCAGCCAAGTACGGACAGGGCAAAACTATGGCTACACCTTC
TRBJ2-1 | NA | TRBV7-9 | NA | CASSLVSEQFF | TGTGCCAGCAGCTTAGTTTCCGAGCAGTTCTTC
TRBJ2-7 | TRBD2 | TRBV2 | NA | CASSGSGRGSYEQYF | TGTGCCAGCAGTGGGAGCGGGAGGGGATCCTACGAGCAGTACTTC
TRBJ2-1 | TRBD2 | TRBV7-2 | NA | CASSSSGRAYNEQFF | TGTGCCAGCAGCTCTAGCGGGAGGGCCTACAATGAGCAGTTCTTC
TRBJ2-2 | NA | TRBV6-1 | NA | CASSEARTGELFF | TGTGCCAGCAGTGAAGCGAGGACCGGGGAGCTGTTTTTT
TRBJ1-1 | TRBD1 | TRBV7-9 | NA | CASSSGQGTNTEAFF | TGTGCCAGCAGCTCCGGACAGGGCACGAACACTGAAGCTTTCTTT
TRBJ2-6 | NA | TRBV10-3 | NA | CAISESEAGVPGANVLTF | TGTGCCATCAGTGAGTCGGAGGCAGGGGTACCTGGGGCCAACGTCCTGACTTTC
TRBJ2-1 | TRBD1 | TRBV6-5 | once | CASSYSTGGGQFF | TGTGCCAGCAGTTACTCGACAGGGGGCGGGCAGTTCTTC